The 2 T cell receptor beta chains presented below share a single source sample, sequenced in a study of blood T cell repertoires in COVID-19. Here immunoSEQ multiplex PCR was the method, and the copy in TCRdb shows in-frame clones only, minus some. The sample gives roughly 110,000 clones, around 84% of which show up once; 8.1% is in the top ten. Sequencing was carried out using peripheral blood. Receptor source: a woman in her 40s with acute or convalescent COVID-19.

V gene TRBV2 combines with J gene TRBJ1-2, with a tentative D call TRBD1 (6 bases). Trimming cost V 7 bases and J 4 bases, with 13 bases left between them. Germline lookup yields CDR1 SNHLY and CDR2 FYNNEI. This CDR3 has 13 residues. Written as DNA, the CDR3 is TGTGCCAGCACTATGCAGGGGACCTATGGCTACACCTTC. Translating it yields CASTMQGTYGYTF. Full variable domain (rest looked up from reference TRBV2 and TRBJ1-2): EPEVTQTPSHQVTQMGQEVILRCVPISNHLYFYWYRQILGQKVEFLVSFYNNEISEKSEIFDDQFSVERPDGSNFTLKIRSTKLEDSAMYFCASTMQGTYGYTFGSGTRLTVV.

The table lists this clone with a count of one. The chain recombines TRBV9 with TRBJ1-6, with 7 bases lining up with TRBD1. In germline, CDR1 is SGDLS, CDR2 YYNGEE. CDR3 length equals 16 residues. J lost 8 bases, V lost 0 bases, and 8 bases had no gene match. The CDR3 DNA sequence: TGTGCCAGCAGCGTAGCTTTAGCAGGGGGACATTCACCCCTCCACTTT. It codes for CASSVALAGGHSPLHF.